Below, 27 T cell receptor beta chains from the same sample are listed, as sequenced in a study of response to subunit inactivated influenza vaccine. MiXCR, run by TCRdb on the RT-PCR reads, gives a single entry per CDR3 protein. The sample has about 520,000 distinct CDR3 sequences; roughly 23% are singletons. The material was CD4+ T cells sorted from PBMCs, obtained around 5 days after vaccination. The receptors here all came from a man aged 50-59 years who received an inactivated influenza vaccine.

J is TRBJ2-3 and V is TRBV12-3 or TRBV12-4; 7 nucleotides match TRBD2. The CDR3 has 15 residues. Trimming at V came to 4 bases and at J to 0 bases, leaving 4 bases not matched to a gene. The CDR3 DNA is TGTGCCAGCAGTTATGAGCGGGGAAGCACAGATACGCAGTATTTT. It translates to CASSYERGSTDTQYF.

The chain links TRBV7-2 to TRBJ1-1; possibly TRBD1 for D (6 bases). This CDR3 has 15 residues. The V gene's germline CDR1 is SGHTA and CDR2 FQGNSA. Trimming stripped 5 bases from V and 4 bases from J, with 17 bases between. The CDR3: CASSVLQGRSTEAFF. In nucleotides, the CDR3 is TGTGCCAGCAGCGTACTACAGGGACGGTCCACTGAAGCTTTCTTT.

This clonotype was detected many times. The chain recombines TRBV29-1 with TRBJ2-5, with D unclear. The germline gives CDR1 SQVTM, CDR2 ANQGSEA. Trimming removed 0 bases from V and 5 bases from J, with 7 bases in between. This CDR3 is 12 amino acids long. DNA for the CDR3: TGCAGCGTTGAAGATCCCGGGGAGACCCAGTACTTC. Amino acids: CSVEDPGETQYF. The complete variable domain, with remaining parts taken from reference TRBV29-1 and TRBJ2-5, reads SAVISQKPSRDICQRGTSLTIQCQVDSQVTMMFWYRQQPGQSLTLIATANQGSEATYESGFVIDKFPISRPNLTFSTLTVSNMSPEDSSIYLCSVEDPGETQYFGPGTRLLVL.

This clonotype occurred a few times. The chain employs TRBV24-1 and TRBJ2-5, with D maybe TRBD2 (5 bases). Germline V lookup: CDR1 KGHDR, CDR2 SFDVKD. Trimming removed 1 base at V and 0 bases at J, with 11 bases between. The CDR3 is 16 residues long. As DNA, the CDR3 is TGTGCCACCAGTGATTTTTCCGGGGTGTACCAAGAGACCCAGTACTTC. As protein: CATSDFSGVYQETQYF.

The V and J genes are TRBV7-9 and TRBJ2-4, with D perhaps matching TRBD1 or TRBD2 (5 bases each). Trimming pared 5 bases from V and 1 base from J, leaving 12 bases between. Germline V gives CDR1 SEHNR, CDR2 FQNEAQ (reference sequence). The CDR3 totals 15 residues. Written as DNA, the CDR3 is TGTGCCAGCAGCAGGGACCTGGGGGCCAAAAACATTCAGTACTTC. This sequence encodes CASSRDLGAKNIQYF.

The chain has TRBV12-3 or TRBV12-4 and TRBJ2-7; the D gene is possibly TRBD1 (7 bases). V was clipped by 5 bases and J by 6 bases, with 14 bases between them. This CDR3 has 13 residues. The CDR3 reads CASSPTGDFEQYF. CDR3 DNA: TGTGCCAGCAGTCCCACAGGGGACTTCGAGCAGTACTTC.

This clonotype appeared a few times. This rearrangement joins TRBV6-1 to TRBJ1-5, with TRBD1 identical over 10 bases. CDR3 length: 14 residues. V lost 6 bases, J lost 2 bases, and 1 base stayed unmatched. CDR1 is MNHNS, CDR2 SASEGT, per germline. The CDR3 spells CASRGTGGNQPQHF. The CDR3 bases are TGTGCCAGCAGGGGGACAGGGGGCAATCAGCCCCAGCATTTT.

J is TRBJ2-3 and V is TRBV5-1; TRBD1 agrees at 8 bases. The CDR3 loop spans 16 amino acids. V dropped 0 bases and J dropped 7; count of bases not matched to a gene: 10. Germline V gene data show CDR1 as SGHRS and CDR2 as YFSETQ. In DNA, the CDR3 is TGCGCCAGCAGCTTGGCCACAGGACAGGGTGGGAATACGCAGTATTTT. The encoded protein is CASSLATGQGGNTQYF. Filled out from reference TRBV5-1 and TRBJ2-3, the complete variable domain reads KAGVTQTPRYLIKTRGQQVTLSCSPISGHRSVSWYQQTPGQGLQFLFEYFSETQRNKGNFPGRFSGRQFSNSRSEMNVSTLELGDSALYLCASSLATGQGGNTQYFGPGTRLTVL.

The chain carries TRBV7-2 and TRBJ2-3; 7 bases agree with TRBD2. Germline V CDR1 and CDR2: SGHTA, FQGNSA. This CDR3 is 16 amino acids long. J was trimmed by 4 bases and V by 1 base; bases with no gene match: 8. The CDR3 coding sequence is TGTGCCAGCAGCTTAGATGCTGGCGGGAGCTCAGATACGCAGTATTTT. It yields the protein CASSLDAGGSSDTQYF.

The rearrangement joins TRBV28 to TRBJ2-1; tentatively, D is TRBD1 (6 bases). Trimming shortened V by 5 bases and J by 6 bases, and 14 bases separated the two germline ends. CDR3 size: 14 residues. Germline CDR1 and CDR2: MDHEN and SYDVKM. The CDR3 DNA follows: TGTGCCAGCAGTATGAATTACAGGGTCAATGAGCAGTTCTTC. Its translation is CASSMNYRVNEQFF.

This clonotype was counted between two and nine times. The chain recombines TRBV6-1 with TRBJ2-7, with D perhaps assigned TRBD1 or TRBD2 (5 bases each). The CDR3 is made up of 14 amino acids. Per germline, CDR1 MNHNS and CDR2 SASEGT. The ends were cut back, 6 bases at V and 7 bases at J, with 19 bases in the middle. For the CDR3, the DNA is TGTGCCAGCAGACTAGGGGAAGGTAGCTATGAGCAGTACTTC. It encodes CASRLGEGSYEQYF.

This sequence joins TRBV24-1 and TRBJ2-6; 9 nucleotides match TRBD1. Germline CDR1 and CDR2: KGHDR and SFDVKD. This CDR3 comprises 18 residues. Trimming removed 4 bases from V and 1 base from J; junction bases left unmatched: 7. This chain's CDR3 is CATSDSTGGASGANVLTF. The CDR3 DNA reads TGTGCCACCAGTGACTCAACAGGGGGCGCTTCTGGGGCCAACGTCCTGACTTTC.

V is TRBV7-3 and J is TRBJ2-3, with D possibly being TRBD2 (6 bases). Germline V lookup: CDR1 SGHTA, CDR2 FQGTGA. Deletions cut 5 bases from V and 0 bases from J, with 21 bases between. The CDR3 length is 18 residues. CDR3 residues: CASSRGHGGVSSTDTQYF. The CDR3 DNA reads TGTGCCAGCAGCCGGGGCCACGGGGGAGTGTCTAGCACAGATACGCAGTATTTT. The full variable domain, its missing parts supplied by reference TRBV7-3 and TRBJ2-3, is GAGVSQTPSNKVTEKGKYVELRCDPISGHTALYWYRQSLGQGPEFLIYFQGTGAADDSGLPNDRFFAVRPEGSVSTLKIQRTERGDSAVYLCASSRGHGGVSSTDTQYFGPGTRLTVL.

CDR3 in DNA: TGTGCCATCAGTGAGTCTAGCGACCACGAGCAGTACTTC. Its translation: CAISESSDHEQYF. The chain employs TRBV10-3 and TRBJ2-7; weak D call: TRBD2 (5 bases). Trimming removed 0 bases at V and 5 bases at J, with 8 bases between. The germline gives CDR1 ENHRY, CDR2 SYGVKD. The CDR3 is 13 residues long.

The chain is built from TRBV24-1 and TRBJ2-7; D is possibly TRBD1 (5 bases). This CDR3 is built from 13 residues. In germline, CDR1 is KGHDR, CDR2 SFDVKD. V lost 1 base, J lost 3 bases, and 6 bases lay in between. The CDR3 bases are TGTGCCACCAGTGATTTCCAGGGCTACGAGCAGTACTTC. This translates into CATSDFQGYEQYF.

The chain is built from TRBV7-9 and TRBJ2-1; 11 bases fit TRBD2. Trimming at V came to 4 bases and at J to 8 bases, leaving 10 bases not matched to a gene. Germline V gives CDR1 SEHNR, CDR2 FQNEAQ (reference sequence). The CDR3 runs 16 residues. CDR3 nucleotides: TGTGCCAGCAGCTATCTTACTAGCGGGAGTGTCGATGAGCAGTTCTTC. Protein sequence: CASSYLTSGSVDEQFF.

This clonotype came up a few times. This chain joins TRBV24-1 and TRBJ2-1; tentatively, D is TRBD2 (6 bases). The CDR3 has 15 amino acids. V lost 5 bases, J lost 5 bases, and 15 bases lay in between. Per germline, CDR1 KGHDR and CDR2 SFDVKD. DNA for the CDR3: TGTGCCACCAGTGCGCGGGGTAGAATGAACAATGAGCAGTTCTTC. Translated, it gives CATSARGRMNNEQFF.

The chain uses TRBV27 and TRBJ1-2, with D possibly matching TRBD1 (5 bases). The germline V gene has CDR1 MNHEY and CDR2 SMNVEV (reference sequence). Trimming took off 6 bases at V and 8 bases at J, with 16 bases between the two ends. The CDR3 length is 13 residues. In DNA, the CDR3 is TGTGCCAGCAGAAAACGGGACGTGGAGGGCTACACCTTC. Amino acids: CASRKRDVEGYTF.

V is TRBV20-1 and J is TRBJ2-1; 12 nucleotides agree with TRBD2. Germline trimming cut 8 bases from V and 10 bases from J; bases unmatched to any gene: 6. The CDR3 loop spans 12 amino acids. CDR1 and CDR2 (germline): DFQATT, SNEGSKA (reference sequence). This chain's CDR3 is CSTASGRGEQFF. CDR3 bases: TGCAGTACCGCTAGCGGGAGGGGGGAGCAGTTCTTC.

This chain links TRBV7-9 with TRBJ2-2, with D unclear. Germline V lookup: CDR1 SEHNR, CDR2 FQNEAQ (reference sequence). The CDR3 contains 13 residues. Trimming took off 6 bases at V and 6 bases at J, with 11 bases between the two ends. The CDR3 reads CASRPMPSGELFF. The CDR3 region has the DNA TGTGCCAGCAGGCCTATGCCATCCGGGGAGCTGTTTTTT.

This clonotype was seen many times. V usage is TRBV28 and J usage is TRBJ2-1; 9 bases align to TRBD1. CDR1 is MDHEN and CDR2 is SYDVKM in the germline V gene. The V gene end was trimmed by 6 bases and the J gene end by 1 base; junction bases not matched to a gene: 1. This CDR3 has 14 residues. The CDR3 spells CASSGTGSYNEQFF. The CDR3 nucleotides read TGTGCCAGCAGCGGGACAGGGTCCTACAATGAGCAGTTCTTC.

The rearrangement joins TRBV5-1 to TRBJ1-1; D not certain. Trimming stripped 0 bases from V and 0 bases from J, with 9 bases between. This CDR3 contains 15 residues. Germline-derived CDR1 and CDR2 are SGHRS and YFSETQ. The CDR3 spells CASSLAADLNTEAFF. As DNA, the CDR3 is TGCGCCAGCAGCTTGGCGGCGGACTTGAACACTGAAGCTTTCTTT.

This clonotype was counted a few times. The V call is TRBV7-2, the J call TRBJ2-1; perhaps TRBD1 as D (6 bases). The V end lost 5 bases, the J end lost 0 bases, and 11 bases lay between the germline ends. The length of the CDR3 is 15 residues. Germline V gives CDR1 SGHTA, CDR2 FQGNSA. The CDR3 DNA sequence: TGTGCCAGCAGCCGACAGGTAAGCTCCTACAATGAGCAGTTCTTC. Translated: CASSRQVSSYNEQFF.

This clonotype was detected only once. The V gene is TRBV20-1, the J gene TRBJ1-1; D is perhaps TRBD1 (5 bases). The V gene lost 6 bases and the J gene lost 2 bases, with 16 bases spanning the gap. Looked up from germline, CDR1 is DFQATT and CDR2 is SNEGSKA (reference sequence). This CDR3 has 14 amino acids. The CDR3 reads CSAPEARANTEAFF. CDR3 nucleotides: TGCAGTGCCCCGGAGGCCAGGGCTAACACTGAAGCTTTCTTT.

This clonotype was seen many times. V usage is TRBV2 and J usage is TRBJ2-3, with TRBD1 matching 9 bases. Germline V CDR1 and CDR2: SNHLY, FYNNEI. Germline trimming cut 6 bases from V and 4 bases from J; bases unmatched to any gene: 5. The CDR3 runs to 14 residues. This CDR3 is CASSPGTGSDTQYF. The CDR3 region has the DNA TGTGCCAGCAGCCCCGGGACAGGGTCAGATACGCAGTATTTT.

The chain is built from TRBV5-1 and TRBJ2-6; TRBD2 is a possible D gene (6 bases). The V and J ends lost 0 bases and 6 bases respectively, with 13 bases between them. Germline lookup yields CDR1 SGHRS and CDR2 YFSETQ. This CDR3 has 16 residues. CDR3 sequence: CASSLAPTGVANVLTF. CDR3 DNA: TGCGCCAGCAGCTTGGCCCCGACGGGGGTGGCCAACGTCCTGACTTTC.

This clonotype was counted only a few times. The chain uses TRBV7-2 and TRBJ2-5; D perhaps matches TRBD2 (6 bases). The CDR3 extends over 14 amino acids. The germline V gene has CDR1 SGHTA and CDR2 FQGNSA. V was cut by 5 bases and J by 5 bases, with 15 bases left in between. CDR3 protein: CASSPGRGWETQYF. DNA for the CDR3: TGTGCCAGCAGCCCCGGGCGGGGCTGGGAGACCCAGTACTTC.